This TCR beta chain was recovered during a study of blood T cell repertoires in COVID-19 (dated by TCRdb to 2019 to 2021). A note on the overall study: Collaborator samples came from the United States, Italy and Spain and covered acute and convalescent phases of COVID-19. The material from the prospective study consisted of cDNA or gDNA derived from T cells, B-cell-depleted T cells, or PBMCs. The dataset comprised deeply sampled blood TCRbeta repertoires from subjects exposed to, actively infected with, or recovered from COVID-19. The repertoires were released in a freely available public database meant as a resource for research on the immune response to SARS-CoV-2. Samples were obtained from the ongoing ImmuneRACE study (first 160 participants) and from over a thousand subjects provided by 6 global collaborators. Nearly every sample came with metadata listing a de-identified subject ID, COVID-19 status, age in years and sex. HLA class I and class II types, where available, came from metadata supplied by the sample provider rather than from assay-based typing. Summary of the overall study and its limitations: The quantity of clinical and demographic metadata differed by source and by participant and was supplied without curation.

For this clone: Its antigen has not been determined. Qualities for individual bases were not recorded, and no much larger clone is one base off.

The immunoSEQ Assay, a bias-controlled multiplex PCR, was used to amplify TCRbeta CDR3 regions from genomic DNA. Per the authors' processing: Within the assay, amplification of reference gene primers was used to estimate how many nucleated cells each sample contained. To quantify the absolute abundance of each unique TCRbeta CDR3 rearrangement, sequence reads were collapsed and filtered. Productive Simpson clonality was computed per sample as the square root of Simpson's diversity index over productive rearrangements. The clones in this table, taken by TCRdb from immuneACCESS, are in-frame only. Not every clone is retained; where verified, under half of the shortfall comes from an unresolved V gene, and the cause of the rest is unknown. V and J calls and clone size follow that table, whereas D and trimming were derived from the DNA. The sample records around 64,000 clones, approximately 91% of which are singletons. Roughly 1.7% of the sample rests with the top ten.

The germline V gene provides CDR1 MNHEY and CDR2 SVGEGT. Reading from cysteine to phenylalanine, the CDR3 counts 15 amino acids. Only the CDR3 DNA stays, 45 bases, in frame from base 1. The V end loses 0 bases and the J end loses 3 bases, and a stretch of 12 bases separates them. The collaborating institutions used their own protocols to collect whole blood in K2EDTA tubes. Collaborator samples were shipped for TCRbeta analysis as frozen whole blood, isolated PBMCs, or DNA extracted from either sample type. The TCR sequence derives from a human donor in a cohort sampled during active COVID-19. The rearrangement combines TRBV6-2 or TRBV6-3 with TRBJ2-7; TRBD2 could be the D gene, as 6 bases match. Sequenced input: peripheral blood. CDR3 sequence: CASSYSAGTFYEQYF. The nucleotide sequence is given as TGTGCCAGCAGTTACTCGGCGGGAACCTTCTACGAGCAGTACTTC.